Below, 30 T cell receptor delta chains from the same sample are listed, as sequenced in a study of γδ T cells in repeated Plasmodium falciparum infection. TCRdb re-identified clones in the multiplex PCR reads via CATT. The repertoire holds around 86,000 delta-chain clones, with roughly 1.4% as singletons. Vgamma9/Vdelta2+ and Vdelta2-negative gammadelta T cells were flow-sorted from PBMC for bulk sequencing. The sequenced sample consisted of gamma-delta T cells from blood. The receptors stem from a pool of human donors (malaria-infected and uninfected, not separated).

Concerning this clone: This DNA's translation differs at residue 13 from TCRdb's protein, which comes from a much larger clone; a read error is likely, and the protein shown is translated from the DNA. The V and J genes are TRDV1 and TRDJ1, with D possibly called TRDD2 or TRDD3 (5 bases each). The CDR3 has 25 residues. Trimming pared 0 bases from V and 0 bases from J, leaving 38 bases between. CDR1 and CDR2 (germline): TSWWSYY, QGS. The chain's CDR3 is CALGELLTALPGALEVTLYTDKLIF. The CDR3 DNA reads as TGTGCTCTTGGGGAACTGTTGACAGCCCTACCCGGTGCACTGGAGGTCACACTGTACACCGATAAACTCATCTTT.

This clone was recorded many times. Other DNA sequences within the sample encode an identical CDR3. CDR3: CALGDSRAANPKQNKLIF. The CDR3 DNA is TGTGCTCTTGGAGACTCTCGGGCGGCCAATCCAAAACAAAATAAACTCATCTTT. The chain combines TRDV1 with TRDJ1; D gene ambiguous. The germline gives CDR1 TSWWSYY, CDR2 QGS. The CDR3 has 18 residues. The V and J ends lost 6 bases and 6 bases respectively, with 29 bases between them.

Details on this clone: It differs at one base from a far larger clone, so likely a read error. Within the sample, other DNA sequences also encode this same CDR3. A V gene of TRDV2 was called, but no J gene was assigned; TRDD3 is the table's D call and was not checked against the DNA. The length of the CDR3 is 21 residues. Germline CDR1 and CDR2: GEAIGNYY and EKD. The CDR3: CACDTGLREGIFAWDTRQMFF. The CDR3 region has the DNA TGTGCCTGTGACACTGGCCTACGTGAAGGGATCTTCGCCTGGGACACCCGACAGATGTTCTTC.

This clone has ten or more counts. The J gene is TRDJ1, the V gene TRDV1, with TRDD3 matching 10 bases. Germline trimming cut 4 bases from V and 7 bases from J; bases unmatched to any gene: 18. CDR1 and CDR2 (germline): TSWWSYY, QGS. This CDR3 contains 18 residues. The CDR3 coding sequence is TGTGCTCTTGGGGTCCCTCCCACTCTGGGGGATAAAGGGGGTAAACTCATCTTT. Translating it yields CALGVPPTLGDKGGKLIF.

As to this clone: TCRdb records a much larger clone's protein for this DNA, with a difference at residue 17 that likely arises from a read error; the protein given is the translation of the DNA. No J gene call was made, and the V gene is TRDV2; the table calls TRDD3, which could not be checked here. This CDR3 spans 19 amino acids. Germline V gives CDR1 GEAIGNYY, CDR2 EKD. CDR3 residues: CACDTVGGYTDPGDDKPIF. The CDR3 DNA follows: TGTGCCTGTGACACCGTAGGGGGATACACTGACCCTGGTGACGATAAACCCATCTTT.

This clone was detected a few times. A far larger clone differs by one base, so this is likely a read error. The sample carries other DNA sequences with the same CDR3. This sequence joins TRDV1 and TRDJ2, with TRDD3 identical over 10 bases. V was clipped by 2 bases and J by 1 base; unmatched bases: 22. Germline loops: CDR1 TSWWSYY, CDR2 QGS. This CDR3 contains 23 residues. This CDR3 is CALGEKRASRWGIAGHLTAQLFF. DNA for the CDR3: TGTGCTCTTGGGGAAAAACGGGCTTCCCGCTGGGGGATAGCGGGACATTTGACAGCACAACTCTTCTTT.

Details on this clone: A single base is all that separates this from a far larger clone, so a read error is likely. The same CDR3 arises from other DNA sequences in this sample as well. V gene TRDV1 combines with J gene TRDJ1; 13 positions match TRDD3. The CDR3 length is 25 residues. Looked up from germline, CDR1 is TSWWSYY and CDR2 is QGS. The CDR3 bases are TGTGCCCTTGGTATCGACTTTCTGAGGTCCATTACTGGGGGATACGCACCAGGCTACACCGATAAACTCATCTTT. It specifies CALGIDFLRSITGGYAPGYTDKLIF.

This clone occurred a few times. This likely stems from a read error, as it lies one base from a far larger clone. Other DNA variants within this sample encode the same CDR3. This sequence joins TRDV3 and TRDJ1; D is perhaps TRDD3 (6 bases). This CDR3 has 18 residues. Trimming removed 3 bases from V and 7 bases from J, with 33 bases in between. Germline values: CDR1 TVYSNPD, CDR2 GDNSRS (reference sequence). The CDR3 here is CALAVTFWGFARGGKLIF. The CDR3 region has the DNA TGTGCCTTGGCCGTTACATTCTGGGGATTCGCTCGAGGGGGTAAACTCATCTTT.

This clone turned up a few times. The protein in TCRdb stems from a much larger clone and differs at residue 16 from this DNA's translation, likely a read error; here the protein is translated from the DNA. V is TRDV2 and J is TRDJ1; TRDD3 matches at 12 bases. The J gene, left out of TCRdb, was set here by checking the DNA against germline. The CDR3 covers 21 residues. The V gene's germline CDR1 is GEAIGNYY and CDR2 EKD. Losses at the gene ends were 3 bases for V and 7 bases for J; bases not matched to a gene: 26. The chain's CDR3 is CACDDAFYTGGYSPSPPKLIF. The CDR3 DNA is TGTGCCTGTGACGACGCATTCTATACTGGGGGATACAGCCCCTCGCCTCCTAAACTCATCTTT.

This clone showed up just a few times. At one boundary the junction diverges from the germline segment, which might be a read error. The J gene is TRDJ1, the V gene TRDV1, with TRDD2 as a possible D gene (6 bases). CDR3 size: 23 residues. Per the germline V gene, CDR1 is TSWWSYY and CDR2 is QGS. The CDR3 DNA sequence: TGTGCTCTTGGGGAACCCTCTTCCTTCCGCGGACTGAGGGACCGAATATACACCGATAAACTCACCTTT. Translating it yields CALGEPSSFRGLRDRIYTDKLTF.

This clone was seen only a few times. A far larger clone lies a single base away; this is likely a read error. Other DNA sequences in the same sample also yield this CDR3. The J gene is uncalled and the V gene is TRDV2; TRDD3, as called in the table, went unchecked against the DNA. The CDR3 extends over 20 amino acids. Germline V gene data show CDR1 as GEAIGNYY and CDR2 as EKD. This chain's CDR3 is CACDTEKGDTSSWDTRQMFF. The CDR3 nucleotides read TGTGCCTGTGACACCGAAAAGGGGGATACCAGCTCCTGGGACACCCGACAGATGTTCTTC.

At least ten counts were recorded for this clone. TCRdb's protein, taken from a much larger clone, differs from this DNA's translation at residue 17, likely owing to a read error; the protein displayed comes from the DNA. The chain is built from TRDV1 and TRDJ1; D not certain. From germline, CDR1 is TSWWSYY and CDR2 QGS. This CDR3 spans 18 amino acids. The CDR3 here is CALGERTFGPMYTDKLTF. The DNA of the CDR3 is TGTGCTCTTGGGGAACGTACGTTTGGACCGATGTACACCGATAAACTCACCTTT.

With respect to this clone: A read error may explain this, as a much larger clone is one base away. The sample carries other DNA sequences with the same CDR3. The V and J genes are TRDV3 and TRDJ1; unclear D gene. This CDR3 region has 11 residues. Germline V gene sequence: CDR1 TVYSNPD, CDR2 GDNSRS (reference sequence). The CDR3 nucleotides read TGTGCCATTTCGTCTACCGATAAACTCATTTTT. Its protein product is CAISSTDKLIF.

Notes on this clone: Only one base separates this from a far larger clonotype, so it likely reflects a read error. Other DNA sequences in this sample translate to the same CDR3. The chain employs TRDV2 and TRDJ1, with 10 bases identical to TRDD3. The J gene was missing in TCRdb and was found by matching the end of the DNA to germline. The CDR3 is 15 amino acids. Germline V gene sequence: CDR1 GEAIGNYY, CDR2 EKD. CDR3 protein: CACDTLLGDTDKLIF. The DNA of the CDR3 is TGTGCTTGTGACACTCTACTGGGGGATACCGATAAACTCATCTTT.

Only a few counts were recorded for this clone. It is likely a read error: a sequence one base away is far more abundant. Other DNA sequences in the same sample also yield this CDR3. This chain joins TRAV36/DV7 and TRDJ1; the D gene is possibly TRDD2 (9 bases). The length of the CDR3 is 25 residues. The germline CDR1 and CDR2 sequences are VTNFRS and LTSSGIE (reference sequence). CDR3 nucleotide sequence: TGTGCTGTTTTCTTAGCCTTCCTACCCCGGGGGATATGGTCATTGAGTACGGGGTACACCGATAAGCTCATCTTT. As protein: CAVFLAFLPRGIWSLSTGYTDKLIF.

This clone occurred a few times. This DNA's translation differs at residue 8 from TCRdb's protein, which comes from a much larger clone; a read error is likely, and the protein shown is translated from the DNA. The V and J genes are TRDV2 and TRDJ1; TRDD3 is a possible D gene (6 bases). Matching the DNA to germline supplied the J gene, which TCRdb does not give. Germline loops: CDR1 GEAIGNYY, CDR2 EKD. The CDR3 contains 15 residues. V lost 4 bases and J lost 3, with 17 bases in between. CDR3 sequence: CACEPRGTRADKLIF. CDR3 DNA: TGTGCCTGTGAGCCCCGGGGGACACGCGCCGATAAACTCATCTTT.

At least ten counts were recorded for this clone. The protein TCRdb lists belongs to a much larger clone and differs from this DNA's translation at residue 16, which points to a read error; the protein shown is made from the DNA. CDR3 in DNA: TGTGCCTGTGACACCGTAGGTGGGGGATACGTGGGGTACACCGATGAACTCATCTTT. Its translation: CACDTVGGGYVGYTDELIF. V and J are TRDV2 and TRDJ1; 11 bases fit TRDD3. The J gene comes from matching the DNA to germline here; TCRdb lacks it. Germline CDR1 GEAIGNYY, CDR2 EKD. This CDR3 has 19 residues.

To note about this clone: With a much larger clone just one base away, this may be a read error. The V call is TRDV1, the J call TRDJ2; a weak D match, TRDD2 (5 bases). The V end was cut by 0 bases, the J end by 7 bases, with 24 bases between. CDR3 length: 19 amino acids. Germline V gene lookup returns CDR1 TSWWSYY and CDR2 QGS. The CDR3 DNA sequence: TGTGCTCTTGGGGAACTACGTCCTAGAGGTGAGATAGGCCTAGCACAACTCTTCTTT. Translating it yields CALGELRPRGEIGLAQLFF.

In its sample, this clone was seen many times. For this DNA, TCRdb reports the protein of a much larger clone, which diverges at residue 20, most likely from a read error; the protein presented here is translated directly from the DNA. The V gene is given as TRDV2, and no J gene call is available; TRDD3 is the table's D call and was not checked against the DNA. The germline gives CDR1 GEAIGNYY, CDR2 EKD. The CDR3 has 21 amino acids. The CDR3 protein is CACDTVQGAKNFQGEGDKLTF. In DNA form, the CDR3 reads TGTGCCTGTGACACCGTTCAAGGGGCTAAAAATTTCCAGGGCGAGGGCGATAAACTCACCTTT.

This clone was seen a handful of times. The protein that TCRdb holds for this DNA derives from a much larger clone and differs from the translated DNA at residue 6, which likely indicates a read error; the protein shown here is translated from the DNA. The chain has TRDV1 and TRDJ1, with no clear D. This CDR3 is built from 16 residues. The V end was cut by 1 base, the J end by 2 bases, with 14 bases between. The germline CDR1 and CDR2 sequences are TSWWSYY and QGS. The CDR3: CALGEPGFSGTDKLIF. For the CDR3, the DNA is TGTGCTCTTGGGGAACCGGGCTTCTCGGGGACCGATAAACTCATCTTT.

Within the sample, this clone is medium-sized. Other nucleotide sequences in the sample specify the same CDR3. The rearrangement uses TRDV1 and TRDJ1; D is unresolved. This CDR3 has 18 amino acids. Germline V lookup: CDR1 TSWWSYY, CDR2 QGS. V was trimmed by 1 base and J by 0 bases, leaving 18 bases between them. The CDR3 DNA reads TGTGCTCTTGGGGAACCGACGACTCCGTACGGATACACCGATAAACTCATCTTT. Translation gives CALGEPTTPYGYTDKLIF.

This clone was seen only a few times. With a far larger clone one base away, a read error is the likely cause. The same CDR3 also results from other DNA sequences found in this sample. The genes are TRDV1 and TRDJ1; 7 bases line up with TRDD3. Germline V lookup: CDR1 TSWWSYY, CDR2 QGS. This CDR3 contains 13 residues. CDR3 sequence (DNA): TGTGCTCTTGGTAGGGGGATGGTCGATAAACTCATCTTC. Translating gives CALGRGMVDKLIF.

This clone was seen more than once but under ten times. This rearrangement joins TRDV1 to TRDJ1; TRDD3 matches 9 bases. CDR1 TSWWSYY and CDR2 QGS come from the germline V gene. V lost 0 bases, J lost 0 bases, and 14 bases stayed unmatched. There are 20 residues in the CDR3. Written as DNA, the CDR3 is TGTGCTCTTGGGGAACTACGACCGAACTGGGGGACTTTCAACACCGATAAACTCATCTTT. Translating it yields CALGELRPNWGTFNTDKLIF.

Remarks on this clone: TCRdb pairs this DNA with a much larger clone's protein that differs at residue 5, likely a read error; the protein shown was translated from the DNA. CDR3 bases: TGTGCCTGTGACGCGCTGGGGGATCGGAATAAACTCATCTTT. Protein sequence: CACDALGDRNKLIF. This chain uses TRDV2 with TRDJ1; 9 positions match TRDD3. After removal of 3 bases from V and 6 bases from J, the junction contained 7 bases not matched to a gene. The CDR3 extends over 14 amino acids. Germline V gene sequence: CDR1 GEAIGNYY, CDR2 EKD.

There are a few counts of this clone. The translation of this DNA and the TCRdb protein of a much larger clone differ at residue 14, probably owing to a read error; the protein shown here is translated from the DNA. The rearrangement uses TRDV2 and TRDJ3; 11 nucleotides match TRDD3. Matching the DNA to germline supplied the J gene, which TCRdb does not give. The germline V gene has CDR1 GEAIGNYY and CDR2 EKD. This CDR3 comprises 20 residues. Here the CDR3 reads CACDTGAGGYTSWGTRQMFF. The DNA for the CDR3 is TGTGCCTGTGACACCGGTGCTGGGGGATACACCTCCTGGGGCACCCGACAGATGTTTTTC.

Points on this clone: A far larger clone lies a single base away; this is likely a read error. This sample also contains other DNA sequences that code for the same CDR3. The chain is built from TRDV1 and TRDJ1; no clear D. The J gene is not listed in TCRdb, so it was assigned here from a DNA match to germline. Germline assignment: CDR1 TSWWSYY and CDR2 QGS. The CDR3 is 12 residues long. The CDR3 nucleotides read TGTGCTCTTGGGGCTTACACTGATAAACTCATCTTT. Translating it yields CALGAYTDKLIF.

As regards this clone: A far larger clone is a single base away, which makes a read error likely. Other DNA sequences in this specimen translate into the identical CDR3. The CDR3 sequence is CALGGWYWGIPGPSDKLIF. In DNA form, the CDR3 reads TGTGCTCTTGGGGGGTGGTACTGGGGGATACCCGGCCCGTCCGATAAACTCATCTTT. The rearrangement joins TRDV1 to TRDJ1; 12 nucleotides line up with TRDD3. The germline V gene encodes CDR1 TSWWSYY and CDR2 QGS. The CDR3 runs 19 residues. Unmatched junction bases numbered 15, after V lost 4 bases and J lost 3 bases.

This clone was seen a handful of times. A single base is all that separates this from a far larger clone, so a read error is likely. Other nucleotide sequences from this sample produce the same CDR3. This sequence joins TRDV1 and TRDJ1, with D tentatively TRDD3 (5 bases). The CDR3 runs 16 residues. Per germline, CDR1 TSWWSYY and CDR2 QGS. The chain's CDR3 is CALGEGESAWVPGLIF. CDR3 sequence (DNA): TGTGCCCTTGGGGAAGGAGAATCCGCGTGGGTACCCGGACTCATCTTT.

This clone was detected a few times. TCRdb's protein, taken from a much larger clone, differs from this DNA's translation at residue 8, likely owing to a read error; the protein displayed comes from the DNA. The chain links TRDV1 to TRDJ1, with D maybe TRDD3 (6 bases). Because TCRdb records no J gene, it was assigned here through a match of the DNA to germline. CDR3 size: 16 residues. V was shortened by 8 bases and J by 1 base, with 20 bases between the two germline ends. Germline V CDR1 and CDR2: TSWWSYY, QGS. CDR3 sequence: CALRKWGVYGTDKLIF. The CDR3, as DNA: TGTGCTCTTAGGAAATGGGGGGTTTATGGCACCGATAAACTCATCTTT.

In this sample, this clone turned up many times. This same CDR3 is encoded by further DNA sequences in the sample. This chain uses TRDV1 with TRDJ1; unclear D gene. Per the germline V gene, CDR1 is TSWWSYY and CDR2 is QGS. The V and J ends lost 0 bases and 0 bases respectively, with 5 bases between them. CDR3 length: 14 amino acids. For the CDR3, the DNA is TGTGCTCTTGGGGAACTTTATAACACCGATAAACTCATCTTT. Translation gives CALGELYNTDKLIF.